Below are 16 T cell receptor beta chains sequenced from a single sample in a study of patients and donors after allogeneic stem cell transplantation. TCRdb ran MiXCR on the RT-PCR reads and lists one entry per CDR3 protein. The sample yields 190,000 or so distinct CDR3 sequences, less than 45% seen once. Specimen: blood, either unsorted or a sorted T cell fraction (not recorded which). The receptors originated from a human donor who was either an allogeneic HSCT recipient or a stem cell or donor lymphocyte infusion donor (not recorded which). It is not recorded whose cells these are; they may come from a transplant donor.

The chain carries TRBV12-3 or TRBV12-4 and TRBJ2-1; TRBD1 aligns across 7 bases. The ends lost 3 bases at V and 2 bases at J; junction bases unmatched: 7. This CDR3 region has 16 residues. The CDR3: CASSFLDRATYNEQFF. CDR3 DNA: TGTGCCAGCAGTTTTCTCGACAGGGCGACCTACAATGAGCAGTTCTTC.

This chain links TRBV4-1 with TRBJ2-1; D unclear. The CDR3 totals 13 residues. V was shortened by 1 base and J by 5 bases, with 6 bases between the two germline ends. Germline CDR1 MGHRA, CDR2 YSYEKL. The CDR3 loop is CASSQAPDNEQFF. The CDR3 DNA sequence: TGCGCCAGCAGCCAAGCCCCCGACAATGAGCAGTTCTTC.

This clonotype was seen a few times. The chain couples TRBV3-1 to TRBJ1-1; D is unclear. The CDR3 runs 16 residues. Germline values: CDR1 LGHDT, CDR2 YNNKEL (reference sequence). V shed 0 bases and J shed 7 bases, with 18 bases lying between them. CDR3 DNA: TGTGCCAGCAGCCAAGATCTACTGGGAGTGGGCGGTGAAGCTTTCTTT. Its translation is CASSQDLLGVGGEAFF.

This clonotype was seen a few times. This chain connects TRBV20-1 to TRBJ1-1; D possibly corresponds to TRBD1 (5 bases). The CDR3 consists of 14 residues. From germline, CDR1 is DFQATT and CDR2 SNEGSKA (reference sequence). V lost 4 bases, J lost 4 bases, and 16 bases lay in between. The DNA for the CDR3 is TGCAGTGCTACACAGCGGGGCGTTGGCACTGAAGCTTTCTTT. Translation gives CSATQRGVGTEAFF.

This chain joins TRBV24-1 and TRBJ1-2, with D tentatively TRBD1 (5 bases). Germline-derived CDR1 and CDR2 are KGHDR and SFDVKD. The CDR3 has 12 residues. Trimming took 7 bases from V and 8 from J, leaving 13 bases between them. CDR3 sequence: CATRSLRDGYTF. The CDR3 DNA reads TGTGCCACCAGGTCTCTTAGGGACGGCTACACCTTC.

In this sample, this clonotype turned up a few times. The chain couples TRBV6-2 or TRBV6-3 to TRBJ2-1, with 7 bases matching TRBD1. This CDR3 has 12 amino acids. Germline assignment: CDR1 MNHEY and CDR2 SVGEGT. Trimming cost V 6 bases and J 8 bases; bases outside gene matches: 4. CDR3 sequence reads: CASRKGAHEQFF. The CDR3 DNA reads as TGTGCCAGCAGGAAGGGGGCGCATGAGCAGTTCTTC.

This clonotype was observed a single time. The rearrangement links TRBV19 to TRBJ2-7, with 7 bases identical to TRBD1. V lost 2 bases to trimming and J lost 0 bases; unmatched junction nucleotides: 1. The CDR3 is made up of 14 amino acids. Germline CDR1 LNHDA, CDR2 SQIVND (reference sequence). CDR3 coding DNA: TGTGCCAGTAGTATATGGGACAGCTCCTACGAGCAGTACTTC. Translated: CASSIWDSSYEQYF.

This clonotype was recorded a few times. This sequence joins TRBV27 and TRBJ1-6; D is ambiguous. V lost 2 bases and J lost 9, with 11 bases in between. Germline CDR1 MNHEY, CDR2 SMNVEV (reference sequence). This CDR3 is 14 amino acids long. This chain's CDR3 is CASSLDRWSSPLHF. For the CDR3, the DNA is TGTGCCAGCAGTTTAGATAGGTGGAGTTCACCCCTCCACTTT.

This chain joins TRBV5-8 and TRBJ1-2; no clear D gene. In germline, CDR1 is SGHTS, CDR2 YDEGEE. Trimming cost V 7 bases and J 3 bases, with 19 bases left between them. The CDR3 is made up of 15 amino acids. The CDR3 region is CASGRILFPDYGYTF. CDR3 sequence (DNA): TGTGCCAGCGGCCGTATCTTATTTCCGGACTATGGCTACACCTTC.

This clonotype has just a few counts. The chain recombines TRBV9 with TRBJ1-2; no firm D call. V gave up 0 bases and J gave up 8 bases, with 14 bases separating them. The germline V gene has CDR1 SGDLS and CDR2 YYNGEE. This CDR3 contains 14 residues. The CDR3 DNA reads as TGTGCCAGCAGCGTAGGCCGGGGAGTGATGGGCTACACCTTC. Protein sequence: CASSVGRGVMGYTF. Variable domain in full (rest from reference TRBV9 and TRBJ1-2): DSGVTQTPKHLITATGQRVTLRCSPRSGDLSVYWYQQSLDQGLQFLIQYYNGEERAKGNILERFSAQQFPDLHSELNLSSLELGDSALYFCASSVGRGVMGYTFGSGTRLTVV.

This chain connects TRBV5-1 to TRBJ2-2; a weak D match, TRBD1 (5 bases). Germline CDR1 reads SGHRS; CDR2 reads YFSETQ. Trimming removed 0 bases at V and 7 bases at J, with 13 bases between. The length of the CDR3 is 15 residues. CDR3 DNA sequence: TGCGCCAGCAGCTTGGACGGACCCACAGGCGGGGAGCTGTTTTTT. Encoded protein: CASSLDGPTGGELFF.

The table lists this clonotype with a few counts. Here the CDR3 DNA reads TGCAGTGCTAGAAGACAGGGCTCAGGGGATCAGCCCCAGCATTTT. Translating gives CSARRQGSGDQPQHF. This chain uses TRBV20-1 with TRBJ1-5; 7 bases agree with TRBD1. V lost 2 bases to trimming and J lost 5 bases; unmatched junction nucleotides: 9. This CDR3 is built from 15 residues. The germline V gene encodes CDR1 DFQATT and CDR2 SNEGSKA (reference sequence).

The count of this clonotype is one. The rearrangement links TRBV28 to TRBJ2-7; 9 bases are shared with TRBD1. CDR3 length: 15 amino acids. The V segment lost 5 bases and the J segment 4 bases; nucleotides outside the gene matches: 9. Germline V lookup: CDR1 MDHEN, CDR2 SYDVKM. CDR3 sequence reads: CASSPQTGGLYEQYF. CDR3 in DNA: TGTGCCAGCAGTCCCCAGACAGGGGGTTTATACGAGCAGTACTTC.

This clonotype was seen a handful of times. This rearrangement joins TRBV3-1 to TRBJ1-3, with D maybe TRBD1 (5 bases). The ends were cut back, 1 base at V and 4 bases at J, with 17 bases in the middle. The CDR3 extends over 17 amino acids. Per germline, CDR1 LGHDT and CDR2 YNNKEL (reference sequence). CDR3 amino acids: CASSQVGQGVKGNTIYF. The CDR3 DNA follows: TGTGCCAGCAGCCAAGTCGGGCAGGGAGTAAAGGGAAACACCATATATTTT.

DNA of the CDR3: TGCAGTGCTGTGACAGGGGAGAGCAATCAGCCCCAGCATTTT. It yields the protein CSAVTGESNQPQHF. The genes are TRBV20-1 and TRBJ1-5; 8 bases map to TRBD1. This CDR3 is built from 14 residues. Germline V gives CDR1 DFQATT, CDR2 SNEGSKA (reference sequence). Losses at the gene ends were 5 bases for V and 1 base for J; bases not matched to a gene: 4.

This clonotype has a handful of counts. The chain recombines TRBV28 with TRBJ1-2; 7 nucleotides align to TRBD1. Germline CDR1 MDHEN, CDR2 SYDVKM. The CDR3 has 13 residues. V gave up 5 bases and J gave up 6 bases; unmatched junction bases: 6. The CDR3 loop reads CASSLRDSHGYTF. The DNA of the CDR3 is TGTGCCAGCAGTCTACGGGACAGTCATGGCTACACCTTC.